This entry describes one T cell receptor beta chain. As yet, its antigen is unknown. The donors belonged to the approximately 120-subject validation cohort, separate from the roughly 670-subject first cohort. This entry belongs to a study of cytomegalovirus exposure and HLA in healthy donors. Germline CDR1 is MNHEY and CDR2 is SMNVEV (reference sequence). V trimming: 1 base; J trimming: 6 bases; junction bases outside the gene matches: 10. The CDR3 totals 17 residues. Overall study findings and caveats: There were 164 TCR beta chains listed as cytomegalovirus-associated. According to a subsequent analysis, TCR clusters from the first cohort were inclined to appear together in the roughly 120 validation repertoires.

Data came from immunoSEQ multiplex PCR; TCRdb stores just in-frame clones and leaves some out. Among about 180,000 clones listed, 85% were seen once. This TCR was sampled from a man in his late teens or twenties in good health and CMV-seropositive. Sequencing was performed on PBMCs. The chain carries TRBV27 and TRBJ1-5; 9 bases match TRBD1. The CDR3 here is CASSLWSGTGSTQPQHF. Here the CDR3 DNA reads TGTGCCAGCAGTTTATGGTCCGGGACAGGGAGTACTCAGCCCCAGCATTTT.